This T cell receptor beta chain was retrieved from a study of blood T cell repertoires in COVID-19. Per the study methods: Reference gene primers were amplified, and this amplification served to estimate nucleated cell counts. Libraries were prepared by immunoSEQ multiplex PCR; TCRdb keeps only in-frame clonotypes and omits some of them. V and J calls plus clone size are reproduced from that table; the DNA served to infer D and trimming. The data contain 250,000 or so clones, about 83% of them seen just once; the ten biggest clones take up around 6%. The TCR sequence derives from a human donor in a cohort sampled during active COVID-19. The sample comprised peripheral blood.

The CDR3: CASSFGGQNTGELFF. The CDR3 DNA reads as TGTGCCAGCAGTTTTGGCGGGCAGAACACCGGGGAGCTGTTTTTT. The rearrangement joins TRBV27 to TRBJ2-2; possibly TRBD2 for D (5 bases). Germline V lookup: CDR1 MNHEY, CDR2 SMNVEV (reference sequence). CDR3 length equals 15 residues. Trimming removed 3 bases at V and 1 base at J, with 9 bases between.